This T cell receptor (beta chain) derives from a study of T cells in Graves' hyperthyroidism and ophthalmopathy. Trimming at V came to 5 bases and at J to 7 bases, leaving 4 bases not matched to a gene. Germline CDR1 MNHNS, CDR2 SASEGT. This CDR3 comprises 13 residues. RNA transcripts provided the source from which TCR beta CDR3 regions were amplified. The HTBI set primed first-round TCR CDR3 RT-PCR. TCRdb itself ran the multiplex PCR reads through MiXCR, one entry per CDR3 protein. The table lists hundreds of thousands of distinct CDR3 sequences, roughly a sixth of them singletons. On this clonotype: It may be a read error: a sequence one base away is much more abundant.

The receptor was isolated from a woman aged 45 to 65 with Graves' hyperthyroidism that later progressed to Graves' ophthalmopathy. This rearrangement joins TRBV6-1 to TRBJ2-2, with TRBD1 identical over 7 bases. The specimen was blood. This chain's CDR3 is CASSRQGIGELFF. CDR3 bases: TGTGCCAGCAGTAGACAGGGAATCGGGGAGCTGTTTTTT.